This paragraph covers one T cell receptor beta chain sequence. Its cognate antigen is unknown. This sample stems from a study of T cell repertoires in cytomegalovirus infection. TCRdb fed the reads into MiXCR, producing one record per CDR3 protein. The sample has approximately 700,000 distinct CDR3 sequences, less than 40% seen once; the top ten hold about 2.8%. Study findings and constraints: CMV-specific TCR beta clonotypes restricted by HLA-C dominated the ex vivo response.

After removal of 3 bases from V and 4 bases from J, the junction contained 8 bases not matched to a gene. Per the germline V gene, CDR1 is DFQATT and CDR2 is SNEGSKA (reference sequence). This CDR3 comprises 15 residues. The receptor was isolated from a human donor in good health (CMV status not recorded). Some clones in this sample may be carry-over from other donors' samples. The V and J genes are TRBV20-1 and TRBJ2-1; 8 nucleotides align to TRBD2. Input material: PBMCs. The CDR3 protein is CSASGAGENYNEQFF. The CDR3 coding sequence is TGCAGTGCTAGTGGAGCGGGGGAAAATTACAATGAGCAGTTCTTC.